This TCR beta chain was sequenced during a study of cytomegalovirus exposure and HLA in healthy donors. Points from the study as a whole: It was likely that a cluster of highly shared sequence variants was a sequencing artifact. When analyzed later, a missense DCLRE1C variant was found to be linked to TCR beta V- and J-gene trimming.

Concerning this clone itself: Its specificity is unknown.

The primer mix had 60 Vbeta and 13 Jbeta primers. The repertoire was sequenced with immunoSEQ multiplex PCR; TCRdb's copy has only in-frame clones and lacks some. The sample includes tens of thousands of clones, about 80% of them seen just once. The specimen sequenced was PBMCs. The sequence was obtained from a male donor in good health and CMV-seronegative.

CDR3: CASSPSMDSNYGYTF. The CDR3 DNA sequence: TGTGCCAGCTCACCATCAATGGACAGCAACTATGGCTACACCTTC. The rearrangement joins TRBV18 to TRBJ1-2; weak D call: TRBD1 (6 bases). Trimming took 2 bases from V and 2 from J, leaving 12 bases between them. CDR3 size: 15 residues. Germline CDR1 KGHSH, CDR2 LQKENI.